This TCR beta chain derives from a study of blood T cells in healthy people across ages. A second PCR, run for about 7 to 11 cycles, used a sample-barcoded 5' primer plus a J-beta primer mix. TCRdb processed the 5' RACE reads anew with MiXCR; each CDR3 protein has one entry. The data contain approximately 600,000 distinct CDR3 sequences, around three fifths of them seen just once; the ten biggest clones take up over 30%. For this clonotype: Its target is not known.

Study-wide results and caveats: In these data, TCR beta diversity tracked strongly with naive T cell percentage. It was held that diversity estimates obtained from one million T cells represented underestimates. The study found more naive CD4+ cells and higher diversity in long-lived than aged donors.

Trimming left V 5 bases short and J 8 bases short, with 16 bases between. There are 15 residues in the CDR3. CDR1 and CDR2 from the germline V gene are SGHAT and FQNNGV. The chain links TRBV11-2 to TRBJ1-6; TRBD1 might be the D (6 bases). This TCR was recovered from a man aged 55 to 70 in good health. The source material was blood. CDR3: CASSPRGRQDSPLHF. The CDR3 region has the DNA TGTGCCAGCAGCCCTCGGGGGCGGCAGGATTCACCCCTCCACTTT.